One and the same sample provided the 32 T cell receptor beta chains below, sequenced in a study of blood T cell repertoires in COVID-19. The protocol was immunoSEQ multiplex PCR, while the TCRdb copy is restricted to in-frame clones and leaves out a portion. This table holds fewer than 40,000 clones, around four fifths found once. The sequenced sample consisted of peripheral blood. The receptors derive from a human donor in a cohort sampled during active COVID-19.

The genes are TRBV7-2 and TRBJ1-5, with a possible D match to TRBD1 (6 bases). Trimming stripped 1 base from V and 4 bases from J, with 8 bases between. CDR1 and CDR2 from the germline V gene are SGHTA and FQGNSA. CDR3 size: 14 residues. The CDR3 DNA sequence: TGTGCCAGCAGCTTAGGAACAGGGAATCAGCCCCAGCATTTT. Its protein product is CASSLGTGNQPQHF.

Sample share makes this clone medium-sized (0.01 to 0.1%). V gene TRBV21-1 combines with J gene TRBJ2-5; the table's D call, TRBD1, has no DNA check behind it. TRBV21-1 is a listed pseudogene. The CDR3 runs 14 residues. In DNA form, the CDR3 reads TGTGCCAGCAACGGTCAGGGTGTAAGGGAGACCCAGTACTTC. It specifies CASNGQGVRETQYF.

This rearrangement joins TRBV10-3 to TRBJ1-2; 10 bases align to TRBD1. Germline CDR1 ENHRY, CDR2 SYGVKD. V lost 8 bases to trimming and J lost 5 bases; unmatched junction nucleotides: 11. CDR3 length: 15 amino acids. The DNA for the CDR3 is TGTGCCATCCGGGCGGGGACAGGGGATCCATATGGCTACACCTTC. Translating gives CAIRAGTGDPYGYTF.

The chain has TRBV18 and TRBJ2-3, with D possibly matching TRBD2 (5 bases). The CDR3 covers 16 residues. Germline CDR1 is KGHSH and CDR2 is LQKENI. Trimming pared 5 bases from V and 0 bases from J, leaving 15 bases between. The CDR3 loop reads CASSESGFASTDTQYF. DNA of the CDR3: TGTGCCAGCTCAGAATCGGGGTTTGCGAGCACAGATACGCAGTATTTT.

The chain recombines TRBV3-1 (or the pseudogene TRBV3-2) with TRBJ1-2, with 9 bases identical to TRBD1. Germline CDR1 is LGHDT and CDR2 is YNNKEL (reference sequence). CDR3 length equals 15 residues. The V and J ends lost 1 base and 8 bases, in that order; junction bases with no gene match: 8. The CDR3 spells CASSQVSGQGYGYTF. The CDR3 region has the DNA TGTGCCAGCAGCCAAGTCTCGGGACAGGGCTACGGCTACACCTTC.

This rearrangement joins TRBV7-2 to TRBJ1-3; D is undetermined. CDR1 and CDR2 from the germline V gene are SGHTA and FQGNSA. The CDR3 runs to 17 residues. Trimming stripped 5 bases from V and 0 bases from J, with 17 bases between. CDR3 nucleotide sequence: TGTGCCAGCAGCCCCCCTTCGGGGTGGGTCTCTGGAAACACCATATATTTT. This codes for CASSPPSGWVSGNTIYF.

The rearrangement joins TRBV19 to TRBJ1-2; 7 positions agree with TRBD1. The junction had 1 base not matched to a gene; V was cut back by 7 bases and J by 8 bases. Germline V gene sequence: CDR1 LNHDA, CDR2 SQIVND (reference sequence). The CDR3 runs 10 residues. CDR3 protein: CASNRGGYTF. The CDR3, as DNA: TGTGCCAGTAACAGGGGCGGCTACACCTTC.

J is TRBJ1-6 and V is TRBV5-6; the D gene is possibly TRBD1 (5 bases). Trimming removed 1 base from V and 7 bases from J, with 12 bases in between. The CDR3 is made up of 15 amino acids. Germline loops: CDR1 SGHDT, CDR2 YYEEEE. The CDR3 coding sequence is TGTGCCAGCAGCTTGAGGACGACAGACAATTCACCCCTCCACTTT. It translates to CASSLRTTDNSPLHF.

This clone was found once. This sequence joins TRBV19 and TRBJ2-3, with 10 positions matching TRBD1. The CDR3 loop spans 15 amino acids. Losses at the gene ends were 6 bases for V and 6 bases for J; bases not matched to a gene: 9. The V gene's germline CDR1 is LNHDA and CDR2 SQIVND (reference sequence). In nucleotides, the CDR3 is TGTGCCAGTAGGCAGGGGACAGGGGCTCTGGATACGCAGTATTTT. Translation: CASRQGTGALDTQYF.

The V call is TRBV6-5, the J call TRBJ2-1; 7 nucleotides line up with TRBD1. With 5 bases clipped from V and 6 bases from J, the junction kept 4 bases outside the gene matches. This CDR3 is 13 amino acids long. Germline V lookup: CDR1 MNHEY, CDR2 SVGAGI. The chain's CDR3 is CASSTHRGNEQFF. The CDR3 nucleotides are TGTGCCAGCAGTACTCACAGGGGCAATGAGCAGTTCTTC.

Here the CDR3 DNA reads TGTGCCAGCAGCGTAGCCCTGCGGGGGGGCATAGATGAGCAGTTCTTC. It translates to CASSVALRGGIDEQFF. The V and J genes are TRBV9 and TRBJ2-1; 9 nucleotides match TRBD2. The trim removed 0 bases at V and 8 bases at J, leaving 9 bases unmatched. This CDR3 is built from 16 residues. Germline loops: CDR1 SGDLS, CDR2 YYNGEE. The variable domain in full, with the rest retrieved from reference TRBV9 and TRBJ2-1, is DSGVTQTPKHLITATGQRVTLRCSPRSGDLSVYWYQQSLDQGLQFLIQYYNGEERAKGNILERFSAQQFPDLHSELNLSSLELGDSALYFCASSVALRGGIDEQFFGPGTRLTVL.

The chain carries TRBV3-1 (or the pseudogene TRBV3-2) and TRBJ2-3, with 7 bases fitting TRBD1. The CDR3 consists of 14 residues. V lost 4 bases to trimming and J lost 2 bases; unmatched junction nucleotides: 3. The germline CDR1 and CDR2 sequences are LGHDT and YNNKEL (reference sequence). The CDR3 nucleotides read TGTGCCAGCAGCCCCGGGACAGACACAGATACGCAGTATTTT. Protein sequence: CASSPGTDTDTQYF.

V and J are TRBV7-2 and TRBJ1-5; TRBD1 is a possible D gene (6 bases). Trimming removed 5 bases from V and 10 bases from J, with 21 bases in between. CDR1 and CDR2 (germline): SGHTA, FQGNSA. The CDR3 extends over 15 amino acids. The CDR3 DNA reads TGTGCCAGCAGCATCGACAGGCAAGGGGAAGGACCCCAGCATTTT. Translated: CASSIDRQGEGPQHF.

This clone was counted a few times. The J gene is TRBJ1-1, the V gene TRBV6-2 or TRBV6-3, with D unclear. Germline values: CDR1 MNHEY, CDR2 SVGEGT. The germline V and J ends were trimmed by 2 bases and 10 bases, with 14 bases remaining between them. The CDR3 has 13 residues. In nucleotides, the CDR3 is TGTGCCAGCAGTTACCCAGGCTCGGAGGGAGCTTTCTTT. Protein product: CASSYPGSEGAFF.

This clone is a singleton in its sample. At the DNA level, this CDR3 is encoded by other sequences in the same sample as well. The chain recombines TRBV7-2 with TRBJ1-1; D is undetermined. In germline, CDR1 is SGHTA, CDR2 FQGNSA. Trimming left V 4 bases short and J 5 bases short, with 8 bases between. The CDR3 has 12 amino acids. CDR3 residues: CASSSPRTEAFF. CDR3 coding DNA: TGTGCCAGCAGCTCCCCCCGGACTGAAGCTTTCTTT.

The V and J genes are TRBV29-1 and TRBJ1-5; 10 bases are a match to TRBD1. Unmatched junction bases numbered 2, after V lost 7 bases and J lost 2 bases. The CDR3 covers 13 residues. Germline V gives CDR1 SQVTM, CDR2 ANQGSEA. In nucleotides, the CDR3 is TGCAGCGGGGGGACAGGGGGCAATCAGCCCCAGCATTTT. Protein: CSGGTGGNQPQHF.

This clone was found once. CDR3 sequence reads: CASSFGQGTTEAFF. The CDR3 DNA is TGTGCCAGCAGCTTCGGACAGGGGACCACTGAAGCTTTCTTT. The V and J genes are TRBV7-2 and TRBJ1-1, with TRBD1 matching 9 bases. CDR3 size: 14 residues. The germline gives CDR1 SGHTA, CDR2 FQGNSA. Trimming removed 3 bases from V and 4 bases from J; junction bases left unmatched: 3.

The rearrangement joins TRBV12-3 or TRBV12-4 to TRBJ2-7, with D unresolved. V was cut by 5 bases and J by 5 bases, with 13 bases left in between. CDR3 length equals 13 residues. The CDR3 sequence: CASSGPGSHEQYF. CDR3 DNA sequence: TGTGCCAGCAGTGGGCCCGGATCGCACGAGCAGTACTTC.

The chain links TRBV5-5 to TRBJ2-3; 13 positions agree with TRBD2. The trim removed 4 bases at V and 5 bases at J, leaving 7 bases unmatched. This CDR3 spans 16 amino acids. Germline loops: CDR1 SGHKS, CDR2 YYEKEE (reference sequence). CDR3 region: CASSPGTSGEVDTQYF. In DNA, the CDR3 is TGTGCCAGCAGCCCTGGGACTAGCGGGGAAGTAGATACGCAGTATTTT.

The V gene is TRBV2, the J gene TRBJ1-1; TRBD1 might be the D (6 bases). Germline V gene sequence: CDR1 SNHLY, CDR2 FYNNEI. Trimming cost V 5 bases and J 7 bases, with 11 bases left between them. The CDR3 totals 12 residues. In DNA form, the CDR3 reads TGTGCCAGCAGTTGGACAGAACTTGAAGCTTTCTTT. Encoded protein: CASSWTELEAFF. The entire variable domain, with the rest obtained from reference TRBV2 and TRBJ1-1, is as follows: EPEVTQTPSHQVTQMGQEVILRCVPISNHLYFYWYRQILGQKVEFLVSFYNNEISEKSEIFDDQFSVERPDGSNFTLKIRSTKLEDSAMYFCASSWTELEAFFGQGTRLTVV.

The CDR3 region is CASTTPEGETQYF. In nucleotides, the CDR3 is TGTGCCAGCACCACCCCGGAGGGGGAGACCCAGTACTTC. V usage is TRBV7-2 and J usage is TRBJ2-5; tentatively, D is TRBD2 (6 bases). V was trimmed by 7 bases and J by 5 bases, leaving 14 bases between them. The CDR3 is made up of 13 amino acids. From germline, CDR1 is SGHTA and CDR2 FQGNSA.

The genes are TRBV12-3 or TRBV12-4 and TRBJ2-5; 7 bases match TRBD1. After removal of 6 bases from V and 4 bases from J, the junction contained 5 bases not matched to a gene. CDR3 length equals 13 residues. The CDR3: CASSRPGGETQYF. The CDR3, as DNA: TGTGCCAGCAGCCGACCAGGGGGAGAGACCCAGTACTTC.

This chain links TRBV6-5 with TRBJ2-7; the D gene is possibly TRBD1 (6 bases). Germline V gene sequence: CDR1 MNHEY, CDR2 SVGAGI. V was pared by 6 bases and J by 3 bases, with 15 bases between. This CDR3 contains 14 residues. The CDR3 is CASRTTGRLYEQYF. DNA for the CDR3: TGTGCCAGCAGGACGACAGGAAGGCTCTACGAGCAGTACTTC.

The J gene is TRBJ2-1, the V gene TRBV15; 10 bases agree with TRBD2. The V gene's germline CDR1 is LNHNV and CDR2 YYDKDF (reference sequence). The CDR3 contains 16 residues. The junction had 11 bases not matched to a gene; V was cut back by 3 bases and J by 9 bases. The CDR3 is CATSRGTAGGRSEQFF. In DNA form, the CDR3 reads TGTGCCACCAGCAGGGGTACAGCGGGGGGGCGAAGTGAGCAGTTCTTC.

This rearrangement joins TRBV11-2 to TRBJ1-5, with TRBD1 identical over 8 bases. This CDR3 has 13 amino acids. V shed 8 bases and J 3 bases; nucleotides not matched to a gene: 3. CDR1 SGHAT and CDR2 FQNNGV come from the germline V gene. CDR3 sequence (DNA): TGTGCCAGCCAGCAGGGGGCCAATCAGCCCCAGCATTTT. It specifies CASQQGANQPQHF.

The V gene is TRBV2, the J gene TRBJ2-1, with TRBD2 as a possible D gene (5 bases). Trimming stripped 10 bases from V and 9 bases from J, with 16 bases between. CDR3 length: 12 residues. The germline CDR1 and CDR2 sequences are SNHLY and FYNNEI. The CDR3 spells CATLNGVVEQFF. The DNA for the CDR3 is TGTGCCACCCTCAACGGGGTGGTTGAGCAGTTCTTC.

For the CDR3, the DNA is TGTGCCAGCTCACCGTTCGGGGGGGCCGGCACAGATACGCAGTATTTT. It encodes CASSPFGGAGTDTQYF. The chain recombines TRBV18 with TRBJ2-3; 8 bases are shared with TRBD2. Germline loops: CDR1 KGHSH, CDR2 LQKENI. The V segment lost 3 bases and the J segment 1 base; nucleotides outside the gene matches: 6. The CDR3 loop spans 16 amino acids.

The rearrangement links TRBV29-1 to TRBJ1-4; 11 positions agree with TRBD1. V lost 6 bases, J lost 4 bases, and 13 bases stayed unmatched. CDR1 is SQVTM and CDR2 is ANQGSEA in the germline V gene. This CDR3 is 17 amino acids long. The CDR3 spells CSVSRDRGYSGNEKLFF. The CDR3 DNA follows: TGCAGCGTCTCCAGGGACAGGGGGTATTCGGGTAATGAAAAACTGTTTTTT.

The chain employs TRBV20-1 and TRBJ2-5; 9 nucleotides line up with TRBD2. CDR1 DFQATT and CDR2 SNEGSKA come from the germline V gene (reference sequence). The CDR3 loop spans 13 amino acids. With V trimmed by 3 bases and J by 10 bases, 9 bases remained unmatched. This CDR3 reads CSASLAGGKIQYF. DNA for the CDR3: TGCAGTGCTAGTTTGGCGGGGGGGAAGATCCAGTACTTC.

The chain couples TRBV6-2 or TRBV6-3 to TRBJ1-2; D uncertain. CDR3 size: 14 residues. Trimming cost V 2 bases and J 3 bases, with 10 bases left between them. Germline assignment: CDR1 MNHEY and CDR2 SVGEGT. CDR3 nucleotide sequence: TGTGCCAGCAGTTACGGCCTGGAGTACTATGGCTACACCTTC. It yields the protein CASSYGLEYYGYTF.

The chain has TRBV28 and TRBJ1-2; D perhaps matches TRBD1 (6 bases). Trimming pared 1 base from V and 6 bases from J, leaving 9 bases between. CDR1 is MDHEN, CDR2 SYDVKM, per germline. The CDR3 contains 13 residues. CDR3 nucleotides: TGTGCCAGCAGTTTATCACAGGGAAATGGCTACACCTTC. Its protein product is CASSLSQGNGYTF.

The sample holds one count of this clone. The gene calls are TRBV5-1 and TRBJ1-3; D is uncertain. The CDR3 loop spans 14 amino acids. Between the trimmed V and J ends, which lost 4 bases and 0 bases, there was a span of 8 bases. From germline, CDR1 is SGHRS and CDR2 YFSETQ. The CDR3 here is CASSPGNSGNTIYF. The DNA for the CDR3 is TGCGCCAGCAGCCCCGGGAACTCTGGAAACACCATATATTTT. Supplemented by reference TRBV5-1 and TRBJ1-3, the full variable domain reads KAGVTQTPRYLIKTRGQQVTLSCSPISGHRSVSWYQQTPGQGLQFLFEYFSETQRNKGNFPGRFSGRQFSNSRSEMNVSTLELGDSALYLCASSPGNSGNTIYFGEGSWLTVV.